This is a list of T cell receptor beta chains from one sample in a study of response to subunit inactivated influenza vaccine. Via MiXCR, TCRdb re-called the RT-PCR reads, giving one row per CDR3 protein. The repertoire holds 430,000 or so distinct CDR3 sequences, with approximately 10% as singletons. The sequencing here drew on PBMCs from blood, taken around seven weeks after vaccination. The receptors shown here come from a man in his fifties or sixties who received an inactivated influenza vaccine. The CDR3 runs from the conserved cysteine through the conserved F or W. D genes are given only for firm matches. Only part of the rows carry a size: once, few, many, or a class if the clone is expanded.

d_call,v_call,clone_size,j_call,cdr3_nt,cdr3_aa
-,TRBV12-3/TRBV12-4,many,TRBJ1-2,TGTGCCAGCAGTTTAGGGTCGGGGGTGATCTATGGCTACACCTTC,CASSLGSGVIYGYTF
-,TRBV7-2,many,TRBJ2-7,TGTGCCAGCAGCCAAATGAGAATGGCCTACGAGCAGTACTTC,CASSQMRMAYEQYF
-,TRBV2,-,TRBJ1-2,TGTGCCAGCAGTGTGCTGGGTGGGGCCCTTGGCTACACCTTC,CASSVLGGALGYTF
TRBD2,TRBV10-3,-,TRBJ2-3,TGTGCCATCAGTGGCCCGACTAGCGGGAGGGACACAGATACGCAGTATTTT,CAISGPTSGRDTDTQYF
-,TRBV12-3/TRBV12-4,few,TRBJ2-3,TGTGCCAGCAGTTTAGCGGGCAGGCGGACAGATACGCAGTATTTT,CASSLAGRRTDTQYF
TRBD1,TRBV27,once,TRBJ2-1,TGTGCCAGCAGTTTACTCATCGGACAGGGGCTCCACAATGAGCAGTTCTTC,CASSLLIGQGLHNEQFF
-,TRBV15,many,TRBJ1-1,TGTGCCACCAGCAGCAAGACAAGAAATGAAGCTTTCTTT,CATSSKTRNEAFF
TRBD1,TRBV28,few,TRBJ1-5,TGTGCCAGCAGTACGAGGGGGCAGGGCAATCAGCCCCAGCATTTT,CASSTRGQGNQPQHF
-,TRBV2,-,TRBJ2-7,TGTGCCAGCAGTGACGTTGTCCAGGGGTACGAGCAGTACTTC,CASSDVVQGYEQYF
TRBD1,TRBV10-3,-,TRBJ1-4,TGTGCCATCAGTGAGACTCGCGCCAGGGGGCTTCGGACTAATGAAAAACTGTTTTTT,CAISETRARGLRTNEKLFF
-,TRBV5-1,many,TRBJ2-3,TGTGCCAGCAGTGCGGGGAGCACAGATACGCAGTATTTT,CASSAGSTDTQYF
TRBD1,TRBV20-1,-,TRBJ2-5,TGCAGTGCTTTCGTGGGGGACAGGGGATGGCAGACCCAGTACTTC,CSAFVGDRGWQTQYF
-,TRBV5-1,many,TRBJ2-5,TGCGCCAGCAGCTTAAAGATGGTAGGGCTCGAGACCCAGTACTTC,CASSLKMVGLETQYF
TRBD1,TRBV6-1,few,TRBJ2-5,TGTGCCAGCGCTCGGGGACAGGGCTTCATGGAGACCCAGTACTTC,CASARGQGFMETQYF
TRBD2,TRBV6-1,many,TRBJ2-2,TGTGCCAGCACTGCGACTAGCGCGACCACCGGGGAGCTGTTTTTT,CASTATSATTGELFF
TRBD2,TRBV5-6,-,TRBJ2-1,TGTGCCAGCAGCCCCAGCTTTTCCGGGAGGTGGGACAATGAGCAGTTCTTC,CASSPSFSGRWDNEQFF
TRBD1,TRBV12-3/TRBV12-4,few,TRBJ2-7,TGTGCCAGCAGACGCCTAGTGACAGGGATCTACGAGCAGTACTTC,CASRRLVTGIYEQYF
-,TRBV2,many,TRBJ2-7,TGTGCCAGCAGTGAAGCGGAGGGAGCGTGGGGTTACGAGCAGTACTTC,CASSEAEGAWGYEQYF
TRBD1,TRBV20-1,-,TRBJ2-7,TGCAGTGTCAGACAGGGGACGCACGAGCAGTACTTC,CSVRQGTHEQYF
-,TRBV20-1,many,TRBJ1-1,TGCAGTGCTAGGGCAGCTTGGGGGGACACTGAAGCTTTCTTT,CSARAAWGDTEAFF